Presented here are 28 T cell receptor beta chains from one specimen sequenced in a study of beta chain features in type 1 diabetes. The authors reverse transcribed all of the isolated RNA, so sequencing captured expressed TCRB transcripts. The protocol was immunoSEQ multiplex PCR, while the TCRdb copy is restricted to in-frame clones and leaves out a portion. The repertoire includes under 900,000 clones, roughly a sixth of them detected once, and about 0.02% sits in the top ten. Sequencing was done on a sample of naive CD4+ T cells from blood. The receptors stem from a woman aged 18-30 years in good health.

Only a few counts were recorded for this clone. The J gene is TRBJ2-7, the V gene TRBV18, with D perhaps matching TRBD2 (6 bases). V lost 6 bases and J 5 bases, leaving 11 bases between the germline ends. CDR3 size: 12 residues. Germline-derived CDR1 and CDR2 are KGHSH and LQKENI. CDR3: CASSGTADEQYF. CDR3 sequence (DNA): TGTGCCAGCTCGGGGACTGCGGACGAGCAGTACTTC.

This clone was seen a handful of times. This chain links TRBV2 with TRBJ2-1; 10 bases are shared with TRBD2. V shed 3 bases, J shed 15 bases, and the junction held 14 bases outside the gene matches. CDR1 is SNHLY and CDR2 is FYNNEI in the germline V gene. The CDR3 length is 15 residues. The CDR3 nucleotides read TGTGCCAGCAGTGAGGGGGCTAGCGGGAGAAGGTTCGGGTTCTTC. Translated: CASSEGASGRRFGFF.

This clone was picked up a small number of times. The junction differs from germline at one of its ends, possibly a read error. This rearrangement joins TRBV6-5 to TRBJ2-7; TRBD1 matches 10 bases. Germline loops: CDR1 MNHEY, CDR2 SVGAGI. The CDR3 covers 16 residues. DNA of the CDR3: TGTGCCAGCAGATACTCAGGGACAGGGGAAACCTACGAGCAGTACTTC. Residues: CASRYSGTGETYEQYF.

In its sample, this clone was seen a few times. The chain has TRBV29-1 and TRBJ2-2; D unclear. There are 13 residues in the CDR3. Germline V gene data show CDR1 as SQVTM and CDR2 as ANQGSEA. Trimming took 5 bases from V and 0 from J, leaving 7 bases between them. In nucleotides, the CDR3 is TGCAGCGTTACCCAACCGAACACCGGGGAGCTGTTTTTT. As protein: CSVTQPNTGELFF.

CDR3 in DNA: TGTGCCAGCAGTGAATTCAAAGCGGGAGTCAATGAGCAGTTCTTC. Amino acid sequence: CASSEFKAGVNEQFF. This chain joins TRBV25-1 and TRBJ2-1, with 8 bases aligning to TRBD2. The germline CDR1 and CDR2 sequences are MGHDK and SYGVNS. This CDR3 contains 15 residues. V trimming: 1 base; J trimming: 6 bases; junction bases outside the gene matches: 5. The complete variable domain, with remaining parts taken from reference TRBV25-1 and TRBJ2-1, reads EADIYQTPRYLVIGTGKKITLECSQTMGHDKMYWYQQDPGMELHLIHYSYGVNSTEKGDLSSESTVSRIRTEHFPLTLESARPSHTSQYLCASSEFKAGVNEQFFGPGTRLTVL.

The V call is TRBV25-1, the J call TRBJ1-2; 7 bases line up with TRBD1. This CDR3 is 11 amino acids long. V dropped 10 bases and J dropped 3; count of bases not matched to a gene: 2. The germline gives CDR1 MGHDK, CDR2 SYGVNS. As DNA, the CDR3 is TGTGCCACCGGGACAGACTATGGCTACACCTTC. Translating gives CATGTDYGYTF.

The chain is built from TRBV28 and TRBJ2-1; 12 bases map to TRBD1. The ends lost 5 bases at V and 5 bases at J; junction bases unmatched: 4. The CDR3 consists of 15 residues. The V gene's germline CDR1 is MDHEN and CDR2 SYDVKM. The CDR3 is CASSGTGGTDNEQFF. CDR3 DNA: TGTGCCAGCAGTGGGACAGGGGGCACCGACAATGAGCAGTTCTTC.

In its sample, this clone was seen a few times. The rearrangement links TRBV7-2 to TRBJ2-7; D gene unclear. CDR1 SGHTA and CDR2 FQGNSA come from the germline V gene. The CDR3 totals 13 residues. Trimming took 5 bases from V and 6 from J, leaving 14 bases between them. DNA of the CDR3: TGTGCCAGCAGCCCCCCCCTATGGTCCGAGCAGTACTTC. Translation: CASSPPLWSEQYF.

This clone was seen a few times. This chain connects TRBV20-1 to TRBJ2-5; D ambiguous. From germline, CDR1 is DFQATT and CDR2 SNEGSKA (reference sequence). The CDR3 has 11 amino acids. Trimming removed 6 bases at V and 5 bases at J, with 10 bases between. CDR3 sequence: CSAIERETQYF. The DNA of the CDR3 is TGCAGTGCGATAGAGAGGGAGACCCAGTACTTC.

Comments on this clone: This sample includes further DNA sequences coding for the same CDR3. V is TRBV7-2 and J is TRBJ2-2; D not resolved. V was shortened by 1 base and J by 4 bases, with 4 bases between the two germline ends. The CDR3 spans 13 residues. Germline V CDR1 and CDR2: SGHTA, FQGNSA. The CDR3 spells CASSLVATGELFF. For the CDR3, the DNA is TGTGCCAGCAGCTTAGTGGCCACCGGGGAGCTGTTTTTT.

The CDR3 region has the DNA TGTGCCACCCGCGGGATAGCGGGAGGTGGGGACAATGAGCAGTTCTTC. It yields the protein CATRGIAGGGDNEQFF. V and J are TRBV7-9 and TRBJ2-1; 10 bases align to TRBD2. J lost 5 bases, V lost 10 bases, and 14 bases had no gene match. Germline V gives CDR1 SEHNR, CDR2 FQNEAQ (reference sequence). This CDR3 has 16 residues.

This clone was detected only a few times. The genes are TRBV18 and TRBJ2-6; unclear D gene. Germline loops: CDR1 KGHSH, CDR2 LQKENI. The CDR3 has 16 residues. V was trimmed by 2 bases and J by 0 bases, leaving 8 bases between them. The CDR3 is CASSPTMRSGANVLTF. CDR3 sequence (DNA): TGTGCCAGCTCACCAACAATGCGCTCTGGGGCCAACGTCCTGACTTTC.

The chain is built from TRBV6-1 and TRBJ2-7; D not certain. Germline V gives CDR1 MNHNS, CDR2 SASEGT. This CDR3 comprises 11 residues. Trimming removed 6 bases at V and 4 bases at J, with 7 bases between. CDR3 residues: CASRDRYEQYF. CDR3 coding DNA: TGTGCCAGCAGGGACCGGTACGAGCAGTACTTC.

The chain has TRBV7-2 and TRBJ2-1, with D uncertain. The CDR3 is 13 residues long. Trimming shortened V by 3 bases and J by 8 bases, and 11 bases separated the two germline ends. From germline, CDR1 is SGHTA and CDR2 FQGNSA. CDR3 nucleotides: TGTGCCAGCAGCTTGGACCAGCGTCATGAGCAGTTCTTC. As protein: CASSLDQRHEQFF.

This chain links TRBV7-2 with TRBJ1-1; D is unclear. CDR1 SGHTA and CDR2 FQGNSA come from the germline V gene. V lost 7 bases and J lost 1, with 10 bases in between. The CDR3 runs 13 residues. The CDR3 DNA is TGTGCCAGCACCTTGCCGGGGAACACTGAAGCTTTCTTT. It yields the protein CASTLPGNTEAFF.

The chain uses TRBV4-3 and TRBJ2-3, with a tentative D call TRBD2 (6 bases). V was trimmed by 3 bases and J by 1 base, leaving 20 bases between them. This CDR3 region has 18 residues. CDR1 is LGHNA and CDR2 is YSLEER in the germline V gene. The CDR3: CASSQSRRGWRRTDTQYF. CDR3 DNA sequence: TGCGCCAGCAGCCAGAGTCGGCGGGGCTGGCGGCGCACAGATACGCAGTATTTT.

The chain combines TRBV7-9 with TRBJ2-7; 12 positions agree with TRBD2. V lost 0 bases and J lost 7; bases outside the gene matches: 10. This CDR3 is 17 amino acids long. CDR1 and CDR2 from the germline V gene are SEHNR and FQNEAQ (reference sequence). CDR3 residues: CASSLAVASGRAEEQYF. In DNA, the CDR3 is TGTGCCAGCAGCTTAGCCGTAGCTAGCGGGAGGGCCGAGGAGCAGTACTTC.

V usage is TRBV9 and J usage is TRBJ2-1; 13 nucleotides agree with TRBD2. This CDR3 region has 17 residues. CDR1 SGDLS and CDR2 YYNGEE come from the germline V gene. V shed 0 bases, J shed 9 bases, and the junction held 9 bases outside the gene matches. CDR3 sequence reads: CASSVGKTSGRVFEQFF. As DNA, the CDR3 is TGTGCCAGCAGCGTAGGGAAAACTAGCGGGAGGGTCTTTGAGCAGTTCTTC.

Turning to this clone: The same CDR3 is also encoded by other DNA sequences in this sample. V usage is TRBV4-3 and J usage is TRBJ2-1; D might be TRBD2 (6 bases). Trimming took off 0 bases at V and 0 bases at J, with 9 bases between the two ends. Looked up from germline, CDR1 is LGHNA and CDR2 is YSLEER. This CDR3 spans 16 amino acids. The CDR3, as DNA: TGCGCCAGCAGCCAAGAAGGAGGGTCCTCCTACAATGAGCAGTTCTTC. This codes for CASSQEGGSSYNEQFF.

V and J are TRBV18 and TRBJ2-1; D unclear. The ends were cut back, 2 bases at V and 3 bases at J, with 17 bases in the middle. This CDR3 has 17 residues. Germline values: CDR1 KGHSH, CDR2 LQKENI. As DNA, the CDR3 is TGTGCCAGCTCACCAAGGACGATCACCAGTTTCTACAATGAGCAGTTCTTC. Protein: CASSPRTITSFYNEQFF.

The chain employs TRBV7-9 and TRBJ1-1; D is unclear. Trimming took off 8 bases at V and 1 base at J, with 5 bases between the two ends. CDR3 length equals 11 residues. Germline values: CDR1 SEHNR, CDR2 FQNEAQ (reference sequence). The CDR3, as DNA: TGTGCCAGCGGCCGGAACACTGAAGCTTTCTTT. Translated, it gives CASGRNTEAFF.

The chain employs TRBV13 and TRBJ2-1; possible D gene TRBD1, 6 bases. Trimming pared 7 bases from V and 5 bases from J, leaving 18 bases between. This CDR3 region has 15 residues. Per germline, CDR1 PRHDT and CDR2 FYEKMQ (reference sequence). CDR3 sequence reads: CASNRGQGRNNEQFF. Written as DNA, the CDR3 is TGTGCCAGCAACCGAGGCCAGGGGCGAAACAATGAGCAGTTCTTC.

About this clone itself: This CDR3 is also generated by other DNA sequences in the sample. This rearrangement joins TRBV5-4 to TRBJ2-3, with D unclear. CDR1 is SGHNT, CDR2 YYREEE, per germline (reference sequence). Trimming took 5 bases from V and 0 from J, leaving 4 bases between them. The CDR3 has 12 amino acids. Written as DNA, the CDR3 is TGTGCCAGCAGTCGTAGCACAGATACGCAGTATTTT. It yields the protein CASSRSTDTQYF.

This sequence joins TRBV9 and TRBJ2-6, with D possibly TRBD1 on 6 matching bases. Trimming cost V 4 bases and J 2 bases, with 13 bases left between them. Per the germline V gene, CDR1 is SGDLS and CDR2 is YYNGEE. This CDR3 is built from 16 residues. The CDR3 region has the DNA TGTGCCAGCAGCTTACAGGGTGGGGCTGGGGCCAACGTCCTGACTTTC. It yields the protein CASSLQGGAGANVLTF.

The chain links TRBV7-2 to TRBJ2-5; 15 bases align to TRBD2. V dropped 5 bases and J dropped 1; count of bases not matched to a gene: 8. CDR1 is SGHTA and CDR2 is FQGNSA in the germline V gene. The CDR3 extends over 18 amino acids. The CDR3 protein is CASSGAGTSGRFQETQYF. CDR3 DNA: TGTGCCAGCAGCGGGGCCGGGACTAGCGGGAGGTTCCAAGAGACCCAGTACTTC.

The CDR3 is CASSSHRTGTDTQYF. Written as DNA, the CDR3 is TGTGCCAGCAGCAGCCACAGGACAGGGACAGATACGCAGTATTTT. The chain employs TRBV7-9 and TRBJ2-3; 8 positions match TRBD1. The CDR3 spans 15 residues. The germline V gene has CDR1 SEHNR and CDR2 FQNEAQ (reference sequence). V lost 5 bases to trimming and J lost 3 bases; unmatched junction nucleotides: 7.

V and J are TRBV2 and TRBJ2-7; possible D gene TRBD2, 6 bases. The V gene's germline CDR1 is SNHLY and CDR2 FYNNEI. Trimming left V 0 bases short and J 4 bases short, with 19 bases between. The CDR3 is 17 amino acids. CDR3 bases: TGTGCCAGCAGTGAAGCGCCAGCGCCGGGAGCCCAATACGAGCAGTACTTC. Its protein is CASSEAPAPGAQYEQYF.

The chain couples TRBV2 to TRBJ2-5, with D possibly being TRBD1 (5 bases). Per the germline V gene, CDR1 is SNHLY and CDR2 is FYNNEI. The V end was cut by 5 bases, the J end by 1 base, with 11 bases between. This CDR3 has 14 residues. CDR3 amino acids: CASSPTAFQETQYF. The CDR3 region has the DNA TGTGCCAGCAGTCCGACAGCTTTCCAAGAGACCCAGTACTTC.